These 16 T cell receptor beta chains were all obtained from the same sample, sequenced in a study of blood T cell repertoires in COVID-19 (dated by TCRdb to about 2020). The library was made by the immunoSEQ multiplex PCR assay. TCRdb re-hosts the immuneACCESS table, in-frame sequences only. Its copies lack some clones; in the studies checked, an unresolved V gene accounts for under half of them, and the cause for the rest is not known. This sample comprises 160,000 or so clones, more than 75% of them detected only once. The ten largest clones represent less than 8% of the sample. What was sequenced was PBMCs or T cells enriched from blood (not recorded which). These receptors were obtained from a woman between 50 and 59 years old who had recovered from COVID-19.

This rearrangement joins TRBV2 to TRBJ2-1; TRBD2 agrees at 7 bases. The CDR3 has 18 amino acids. V was clipped by 8 bases and J by 0 bases; unmatched bases: 16. Germline CDR1 and CDR2: SNHLY and FYNNEI. The CDR3 nucleotides read TGTGCCAGCGACGACACCGGGGGGTGGGCCAGCTCCTACAATGAGCAGTTCTTC. It specifies CASDDTGGWASSYNEQFF.

V is TRBV11-3 and J is TRBJ2-5, with TRBD2 matching 12 bases. This CDR3 comprises 14 residues. The junction had 6 bases not matched to a gene; V was cut back by 3 bases and J by 10 bases. Germline assignment: CDR1 SGHNT and CDR2 YENEEA. This CDR3 is CASSFASGGAFQYF. The CDR3, as DNA: TGTGCCAGCAGCTTCGCTAGCGGGGGGGCATTCCAGTACTTC.

V gene TRBV14 combines with J gene TRBJ2-7; D possibly corresponds to TRBD1 (5 bases). The V and J ends lost 2 bases and 0 bases respectively, with 11 bases between them. The V gene's germline CDR1 is SGHDN and CDR2 FVKESK. The CDR3 consists of 15 residues. CDR3 sequence (DNA): TGTGCCAGCAGCCAATTACCAACAGGCTCCTACGAGCAGTACTTC. Its protein product is CASSQLPTGSYEQYF.

The chain carries TRBV9 and TRBJ1-2; no reliable D call. This CDR3 contains 15 residues. Germline-derived CDR1 and CDR2 are SGDLS and YYNGEE. V was cut by 0 bases and J by 1 base, with 10 bases left in between. CDR3 in DNA: TGTGCCAGCAGCGTAGGGGGAGCCCTTAACTATGGCTACACCTTC. Its protein is CASSVGGALNYGYTF.

The chain is built from TRBV2 and TRBJ1-1; maybe TRBD1 (6 bases). This CDR3 comprises 14 residues. V lost 4 bases, J lost 1 base, and 10 bases lay in between. Germline V gives CDR1 SNHLY, CDR2 FYNNEI. The CDR3 DNA reads as TGTGCCAGCAGTGTGGTAGGGGGGAACACTGAAGCTTTCTTT. This gives the protein CASSVVGGNTEAFF.

This rearrangement joins TRBV7-2 to TRBJ1-5; D unclear. In germline, CDR1 is SGHTA, CDR2 FQGNSA. CDR3 length: 15 residues. Trimming cost V 5 bases and J 3 bases, with 14 bases left between them. The CDR3 nucleotides are TGTGCCAGCAGCCCAACCGCCAGGTCCAATCAGCCCCAGCATTTT. As protein: CASSPTARSNQPQHF.

This clone was seen only once. CDR3 sequence: CASSSGGGEKLFF. DNA of the CDR3: TGTGCCAGCAGTTCGGGGGGCGGTGAAAAACTGTTTTTT. This chain connects TRBV28 to TRBJ1-4; perhaps TRBD1 as D (6 bases). Germline loops: CDR1 MDHEN, CDR2 SYDVKM. V shed 4 bases and J shed 7 bases, with 10 bases lying between them. CDR3 size: 13 residues.

This rearrangement joins TRBV4-1 to TRBJ2-1; 8 bases are shared with TRBD1. The V gene's germline CDR1 is MGHRA and CDR2 YSYEKL. The CDR3 contains 15 residues. With 3 bases clipped from V and 5 bases from J, the junction kept 6 bases outside the gene matches. The CDR3: CASSHGQGDHNEQFF. The DNA for the CDR3 is TGCGCCAGCAGCCATGGACAGGGAGACCACAATGAGCAGTTCTTC.

V usage is TRBV19 and J usage is TRBJ2-6; TRBD1 agrees at 7 bases. The CDR3 extends over 15 amino acids. J was trimmed by 8 bases and V by 7 bases; bases with no gene match: 11. Looked up from germline, CDR1 is LNHDA and CDR2 is SQIVND (reference sequence). CDR3 amino acids: CASTHEQGWTNVLTF. The CDR3 DNA follows: TGTGCCAGTACCCACGAACAGGGGTGGACCAACGTCCTGACTTTC.

This sequence joins TRBV2 and TRBJ2-2, with a possible D match to TRBD2 (6 bases). The V gene's germline CDR1 is SNHLY and CDR2 FYNNEI. There are 14 residues in the CDR3. The ends were cut back, 6 bases at V and 6 bases at J, with 14 bases in the middle. The CDR3 coding sequence is TGTGCCAGCAGGATGACTAGGGACGCCGGGGAGCTGTTTTTT. Translating it yields CASRMTRDAGELFF.

This clone appeared a few times. The CDR3 DNA follows: TGTGCCAGCAGTCTGCCAGGGGGGAGCAATCAGCCCCAGCATTTT. Residues: CASSLPGGSNQPQHF. This sequence joins TRBV6-5 and TRBJ1-5; 7 nucleotides align to TRBD1. V was pared by 5 bases and J by 1 base, with 5 bases of the junction left unmatched. The CDR3 has 15 amino acids. Germline V gene lookup returns CDR1 MNHEY and CDR2 SVGAGI.

The chain carries TRBV10-3 and TRBJ2-1; 10 nucleotides align to TRBD2. This CDR3 is built from 14 residues. Germline values: CDR1 ENHRY, CDR2 SYGVKD. V lost 2 bases, J lost 9 bases, and 4 bases stayed unmatched. The CDR3 region is CAISEKRGGTEQFF. DNA of the CDR3: TGTGCCATCAGTGAGAAGCGGGGGGGCACTGAGCAGTTCTTC.

This chain connects TRBV18 to TRBJ2-3; D not certain. CDR1 KGHSH and CDR2 LQKENI come from the germline V gene. CDR3 length equals 13 residues. V lost 1 base, J lost 2 bases, and 4 bases lay in between. CDR3 coding DNA: TGTGCCAGCTCACCACGGGCCACAGATACGCAGTATTTT. It encodes CASSPRATDTQYF. Drawing the rest from reference TRBV18 and TRBJ2-3, the complete variable domain is NAGVMQNPRHLVRRRGQEARLRCSPMKGHSHVYWYRQLPEEGLKFMVYLQKENIIDESGMPKERFSAEFPKEGPSILRIQQVVRGDSAAYFCASSPRATDTQYFGPGTRLTVL.

The chain has TRBV10-3 and TRBJ2-1; no reliable D call. V gave up 3 bases and J gave up 8 bases, with 8 bases separating them. This CDR3 comprises 12 residues. Looked up from germline, CDR1 is ENHRY and CDR2 is SYGVKD. The CDR3: CAISDRGYEQFF. In nucleotides, the CDR3 is TGTGCCATCAGTGACCGAGGATATGAGCAGTTCTTC.

The chain joins TRBV7-3 to TRBJ2-5; 9 bases match TRBD2. Germline V gene lookup returns CDR1 SGHTA and CDR2 FQGTGA. Trimming removed 3 bases from V and 3 bases from J; junction bases left unmatched: 8. This CDR3 has 16 residues. CDR3 nucleotides: TGTGCCAGCAGCTTCCTGCCCGGCGGGGGGGAAGAGACCCAGTACTTC. As protein: CASSFLPGGGEETQYF.

This rearrangement joins TRBV2 to TRBJ2-5; 9 positions agree with TRBD2. This CDR3 is built from 13 residues. Germline V gene data show CDR1 as SNHLY and CDR2 as FYNNEI. Germline trimming cut 8 bases from V and 2 bases from J; bases unmatched to any gene: 3. The CDR3 DNA sequence: TGTGCCAGCCTAGCGGGGTGGCAAGAGACCCAGTACTTC. Its protein is CASLAGWQETQYF.